This TCR beta chain comes out of a study of PD-1 blockade in classical Hodgkin lymphoma. The germline CDR1 and CDR2 sequences are MNHEY and SMNVEV (reference sequence). Trimming took 2 bases from V and 1 from J, leaving 5 bases between them. The CDR3 covers 13 residues. TCRdb's table, derived via immunoSEQ multiplex PCR, lists solely in-frame clones and lacks some. The sample consists of 6,000 to 6,500 clones, roughly two thirds of them appearing once. Comments on this clone: What it recognizes is unknown.

Study-level points and caveats: Patients starting nivolumab under 1 year after ASCT were excluded. Reasons behind the repertoire differences stay unclear, perhaps disease activity or earlier therapy. Prior to therapy, complete responders displayed diversity much like that of newly diagnosed patients.

Time point here: cycle 4 day 1 (C4D1), after 6 weeks of nivolumab. All trial patients relapsed after autologous stem cell transplantation. After PBMCs were thawed, their CD8+ T cells were isolated by magnetic negative selection. When best responses were assessed, they were complete response, partial response or progressive disease. The V call is TRBV27, the J call TRBJ1-1; no firm D call. This clonotype was obtained from a human donor with classical Hodgkin lymphoma. The sample in question was CD8+ T cells from blood, obtained before the fourth cycle of nivolumab. The CDR3 nucleotides are TGTGCCAGCAGTTTAATGAGGAACACTGAAGCTTTCTTT. Its protein product is CASSLMRNTEAFF.